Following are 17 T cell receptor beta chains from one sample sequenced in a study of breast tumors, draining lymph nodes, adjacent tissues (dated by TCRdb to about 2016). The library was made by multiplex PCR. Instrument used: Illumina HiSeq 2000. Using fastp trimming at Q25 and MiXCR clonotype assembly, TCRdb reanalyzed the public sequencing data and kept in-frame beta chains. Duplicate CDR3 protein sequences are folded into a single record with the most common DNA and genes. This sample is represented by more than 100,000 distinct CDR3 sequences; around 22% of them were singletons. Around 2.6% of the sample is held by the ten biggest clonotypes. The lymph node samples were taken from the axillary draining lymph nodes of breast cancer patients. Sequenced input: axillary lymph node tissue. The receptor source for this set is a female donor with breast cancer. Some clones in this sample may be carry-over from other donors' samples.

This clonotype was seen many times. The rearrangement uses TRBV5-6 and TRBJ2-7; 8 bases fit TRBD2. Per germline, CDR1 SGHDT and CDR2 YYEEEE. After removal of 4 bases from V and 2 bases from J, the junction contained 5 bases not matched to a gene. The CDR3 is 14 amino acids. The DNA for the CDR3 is TGTGCCAGCAGCCGGGGGGGGGTGACCTACGAGCAGTACTTC. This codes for CASSRGGVTYEQYF.

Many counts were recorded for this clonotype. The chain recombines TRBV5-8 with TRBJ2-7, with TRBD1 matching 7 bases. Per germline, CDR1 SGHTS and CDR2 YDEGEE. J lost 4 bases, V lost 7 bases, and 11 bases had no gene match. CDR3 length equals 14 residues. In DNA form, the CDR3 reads TGTGCCAGCGTCGTAGGACAGGCTTTTTACGAGCAGTACTTC. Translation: CASVVGQAFYEQYF.

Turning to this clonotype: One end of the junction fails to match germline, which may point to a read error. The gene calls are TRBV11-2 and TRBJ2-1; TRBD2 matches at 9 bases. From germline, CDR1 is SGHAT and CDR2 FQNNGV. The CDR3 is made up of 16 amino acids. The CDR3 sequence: CANSLGLAGTYNGQFF. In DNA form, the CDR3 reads TGTGCCAACAGCTTAGGGCTAGCGGGGACCTACAATGGGCAGTTCTTC.

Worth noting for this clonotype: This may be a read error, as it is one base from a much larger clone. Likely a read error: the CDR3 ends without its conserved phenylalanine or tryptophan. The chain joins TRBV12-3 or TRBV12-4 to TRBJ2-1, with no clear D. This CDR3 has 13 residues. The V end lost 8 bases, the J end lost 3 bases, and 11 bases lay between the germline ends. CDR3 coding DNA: TGTGCCAGCCTGGGGTTAAACTACAATGAGCAGTTCCTC. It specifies CASLGLNYNEQFL.

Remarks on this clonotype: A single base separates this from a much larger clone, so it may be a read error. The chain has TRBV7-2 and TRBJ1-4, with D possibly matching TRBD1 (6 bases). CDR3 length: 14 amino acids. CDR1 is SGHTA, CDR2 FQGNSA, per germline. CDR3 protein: CASSFRAGDENLFF. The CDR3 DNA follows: TGTGCCAGCAGCTTCAGGGCAGGGGATGAAAACCTGTTTTTT. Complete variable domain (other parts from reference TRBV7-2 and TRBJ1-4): GAGVSQSPSNKVTEKGKDVELRCDPISGHTALYWYRQSLGQGLEFLIYFQGNSAPDKSGLPSDRFSAERTGGSVSTLTIQRTQQEDSAVYLCASSFRAGDENLFFGSGTQLSVL.

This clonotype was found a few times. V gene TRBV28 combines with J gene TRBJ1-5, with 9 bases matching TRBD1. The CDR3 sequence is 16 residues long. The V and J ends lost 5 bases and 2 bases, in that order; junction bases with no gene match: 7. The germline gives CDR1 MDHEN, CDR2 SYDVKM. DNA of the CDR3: TGTGCCAGCAGTGAATTGACAGGGGGGGGCAATCAGCCCCAGCATTTT. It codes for CASSELTGGGNQPQHF.

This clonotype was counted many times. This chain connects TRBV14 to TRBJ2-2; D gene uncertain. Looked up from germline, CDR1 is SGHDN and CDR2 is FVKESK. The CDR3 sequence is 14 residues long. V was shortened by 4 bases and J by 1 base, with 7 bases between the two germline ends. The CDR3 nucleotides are TGTGCCAGCAGCCCATTTTTGAACACCGGGGAGCTGTTTTTT. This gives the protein CASSPFLNTGELFF.

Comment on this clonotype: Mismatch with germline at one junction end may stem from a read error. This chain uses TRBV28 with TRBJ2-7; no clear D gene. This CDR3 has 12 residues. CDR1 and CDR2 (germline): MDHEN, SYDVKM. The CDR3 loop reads CASSLLSYEQHF. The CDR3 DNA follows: TGTGCCAGCAGTTTACTGAGCTACGAGCAGCACTTC.

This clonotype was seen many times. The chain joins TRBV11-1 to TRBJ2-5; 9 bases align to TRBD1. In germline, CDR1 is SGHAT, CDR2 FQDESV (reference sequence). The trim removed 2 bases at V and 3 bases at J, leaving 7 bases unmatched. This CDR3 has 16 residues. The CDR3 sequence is CASSLLTGGTKETQYF. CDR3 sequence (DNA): TGTGCCAGCAGCTTACTTACAGGGGGCACGAAAGAGACCCAGTACTTC.

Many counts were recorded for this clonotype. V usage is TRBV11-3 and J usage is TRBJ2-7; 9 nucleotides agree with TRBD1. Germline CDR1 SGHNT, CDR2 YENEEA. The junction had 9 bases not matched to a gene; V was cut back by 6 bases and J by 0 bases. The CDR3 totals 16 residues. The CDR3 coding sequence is TGTGCCAGCAGACAGACAGGGGGGCGTAGCTCCTACGAGCAGTACTTC. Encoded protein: CASRQTGGRSSYEQYF.

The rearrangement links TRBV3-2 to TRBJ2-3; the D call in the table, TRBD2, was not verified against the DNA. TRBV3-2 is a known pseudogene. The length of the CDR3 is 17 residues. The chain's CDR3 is CASSPLGLAGITDTQYF. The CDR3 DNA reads TGTGCCAGCAGCCCCCTGGGGCTAGCGGGAATCACAGATACGCAGTATTTT.

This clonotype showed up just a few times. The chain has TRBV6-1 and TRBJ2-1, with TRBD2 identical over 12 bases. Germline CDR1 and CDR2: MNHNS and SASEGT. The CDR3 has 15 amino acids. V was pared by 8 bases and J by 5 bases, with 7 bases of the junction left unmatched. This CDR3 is CASGVTSGGNNEQFF. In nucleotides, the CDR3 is TGTGCCAGCGGGGTGACTAGCGGGGGAAACAATGAGCAGTTCTTC.

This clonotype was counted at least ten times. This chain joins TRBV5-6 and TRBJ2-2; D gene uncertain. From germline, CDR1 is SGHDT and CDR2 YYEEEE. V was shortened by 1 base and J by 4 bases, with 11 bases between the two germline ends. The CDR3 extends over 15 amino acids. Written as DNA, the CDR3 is TGTGCCAGCAGCTTGAGTGTCGGTTTCACCGGGGAGCTGTTTTTT. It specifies CASSLSVGFTGELFF.

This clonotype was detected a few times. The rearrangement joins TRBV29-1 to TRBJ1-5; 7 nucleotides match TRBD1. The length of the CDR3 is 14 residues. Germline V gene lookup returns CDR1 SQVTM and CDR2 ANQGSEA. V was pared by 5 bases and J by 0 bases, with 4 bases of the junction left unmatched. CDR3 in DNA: TGCAGCGTTATGACAGGGAATAGCAATCAGCCCCAGCATTTT. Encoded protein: CSVMTGNSNQPQHF.

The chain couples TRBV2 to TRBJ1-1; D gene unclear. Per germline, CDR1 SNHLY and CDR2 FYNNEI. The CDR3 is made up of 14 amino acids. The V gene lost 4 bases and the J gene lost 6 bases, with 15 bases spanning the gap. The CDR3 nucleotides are TGTGCCAGCAGTGTTACATTGGTCGCGGCTGAAGCTTTCTTT. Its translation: CASSVTLVAAEAFF.

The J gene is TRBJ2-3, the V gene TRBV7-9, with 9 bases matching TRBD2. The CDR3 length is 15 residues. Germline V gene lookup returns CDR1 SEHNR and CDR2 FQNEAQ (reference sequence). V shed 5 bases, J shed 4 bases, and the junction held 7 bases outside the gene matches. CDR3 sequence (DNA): TGTGCCAGCAGCCATGGCAGCGGGGGGCCAGATACGCAGTATTTT. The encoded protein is CASSHGSGGPDTQYF. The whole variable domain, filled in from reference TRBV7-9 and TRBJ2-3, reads DTGVSQNPRHKITKRGQNVTFRCDPISEHNRLYWYRQTLGQGPEFLTYFQNEAQLEKSRLLSDRFSAERPKGSFSTLEIQRTEQGDSAMYLCASSHGSGGPDTQYFGPGTRLTVL.

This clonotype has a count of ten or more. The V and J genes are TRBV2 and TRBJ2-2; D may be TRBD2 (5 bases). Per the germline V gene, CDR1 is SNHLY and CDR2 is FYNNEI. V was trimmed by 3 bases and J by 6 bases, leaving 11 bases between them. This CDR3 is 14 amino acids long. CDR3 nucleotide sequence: TGTGCCAGCAGTGATAGGCGGCGGGCCGGGGAGCTGTTTTTT. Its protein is CASSDRRRAGELFF.